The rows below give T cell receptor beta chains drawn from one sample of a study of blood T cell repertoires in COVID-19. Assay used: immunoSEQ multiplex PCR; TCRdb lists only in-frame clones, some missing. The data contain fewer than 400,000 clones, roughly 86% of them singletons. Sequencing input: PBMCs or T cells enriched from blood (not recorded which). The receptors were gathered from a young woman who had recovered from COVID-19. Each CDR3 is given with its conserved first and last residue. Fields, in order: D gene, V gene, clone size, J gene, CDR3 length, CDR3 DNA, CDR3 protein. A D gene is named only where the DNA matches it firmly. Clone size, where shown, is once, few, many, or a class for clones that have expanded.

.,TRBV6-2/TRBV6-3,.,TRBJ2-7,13,TGTGCCAGCAGTTACTCTTTCGCCGGGGAGCAGTACTTC,CASSYSFAGEQYF
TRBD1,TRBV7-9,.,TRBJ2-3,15,TGTGCCAGCAGCTCCCGACAGGGAAGCACAGATACGCAGTATTTT,CASSSRQGSTDTQYF
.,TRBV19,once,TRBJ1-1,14,TGTGCCAGTACCCAAAAAGGGGAATTTACTGAAGCTTTCTTT,CASTQKGEFTEAFF
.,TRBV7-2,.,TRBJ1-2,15,TGTGCCAGCAGCTTAGGGTCAAGGCAGGGGAATGGCTACACCTTC,CASSLGSRQGNGYTF
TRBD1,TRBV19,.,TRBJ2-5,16,TGTGCCAGTAGTAAAAGGGGACAGGGAAAATTCGAGACCCAGTACTTC,CASSKRGQGKFETQYF
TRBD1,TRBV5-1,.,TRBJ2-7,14,TGCGCCAGCAGGGAAACATTACAGGGGTGCGAGCAGTACTTC,CASRETLQGCEQYF
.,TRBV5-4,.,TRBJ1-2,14,TGTGCCAGCAGCTTAATTGGAGCGGCGTATGGCTACACCTTC,CASSLIGAAYGYTF
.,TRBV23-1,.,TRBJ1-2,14,TGCGCCAGCAGTCGCTGGAGCAGAGGTTACGGCTACACCTTC,CASSRWSRGYGYTF
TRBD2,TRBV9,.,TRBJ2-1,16,TGTGCCAGCAGCTCCCTGGGTAGCGGGGGGTACAATGAGCAGTTCTTC,CASSSLGSGGYNEQFF
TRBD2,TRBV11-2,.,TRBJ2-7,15,TGTGCCAGCAGCTTAGAACTAGCGGGAGCGTACGAGCAGTACTTC,CASSLELAGAYEQYF
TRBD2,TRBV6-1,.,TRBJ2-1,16,TGTGCCAGCAGTGAATATAGGACTAGCGGCTACAATGAGCAGTTCTTC,CASSEYRTSGYNEQFF
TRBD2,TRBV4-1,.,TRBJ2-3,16,TGCGCCAGCAGCAGGCTTCTAGCGGGGAGCACAGATACGCAGTATTTT,CASSRLLAGSTDTQYF
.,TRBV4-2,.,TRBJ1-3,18,TGTGCCAGCAGCCAAGATAAAATTCGACGGGAGTCCGGAAACACCATATATTTT,CASSQDKIRRESGNTIYF
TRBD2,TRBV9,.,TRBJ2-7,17,TGTGCCAGCAGCGCCGGATATACTAGCGGTACCTCCTACGAGCAGTACTTC,CASSAGYTSGTSYEQYF
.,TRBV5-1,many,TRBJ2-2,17,TGCGCCAGCAGCTTTTTTGAGGCTGGGGCAGGGGTAGTGGAGCTGTTTTTT,CASSFFEAGAGVVELFF
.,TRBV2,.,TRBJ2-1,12,TGTGCCAGCATTCAGGGATACAATGAGCAGTTCTTC,CASIQGYNEQFF
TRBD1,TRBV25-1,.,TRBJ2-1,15,TGTGCCAGCAGTGAACACGGGACAGGGTGGAATGAGCAGTTCTTC,CASSEHGTGWNEQFF
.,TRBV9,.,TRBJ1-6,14,TGTGCCAGCAGCGCGAGACAGATGAATTCACCCCTCCACTTT,CASSARQMNSPLHF